Below are 14 T cell receptor beta chains sequenced from a single sample in a study of CD8 T cells in ankylosing spondylitis listed by TCRdb under 2017. Receptor libraries were prepared by 5' RACE. The sequencer listed for this sample is Illumina HiSeq 2500. TCRdb applied fastp at Q25 and MiXCR to the public reads, then kept only in-frame beta chains. Each record represents a unique CDR3 protein, reported with the most common genes and DNA among its rows. This sample holds some 100,000 distinct CDR3 sequences; 7.5% to 9% were observed only once. The top ten constitute 9.9% of the sample. The sequenced sample was blood, either unsorted or a sorted T cell fraction (not recorded which). The receptor source for this set is a male donor with ankylosing spondylitis or in good health (not recorded which).

This clonotype was seen a few times. V usage is TRBV15 and J usage is TRBJ2-7; 7 nucleotides agree with TRBD1. The V segment lost 3 bases and the J segment 5 bases; nucleotides outside the gene matches: 7. The CDR3 covers 14 residues. Per the germline V gene, CDR1 is LNHNV and CDR2 is YYDKDF (reference sequence). The CDR3 here is CATSSRRGGNEQYF. Here the CDR3 DNA reads TGTGCCACCAGCAGCCGCCGAGGGGGCAACGAGCAGTACTTC.

At least ten counts were recorded for this clonotype. V usage is TRBV6-2 or TRBV6-3 and J usage is TRBJ2-3, with unresolved D. The V gene lost 2 bases and the J gene lost 4 bases, with 7 bases spanning the gap. The V gene's germline CDR1 is MNHEY and CDR2 SVGEGT. The CDR3 runs 13 residues. CDR3 sequence: CASSYHDPDTQYF. The CDR3 DNA reads TGTGCCAGCAGTTACCACGACCCAGATACGCAGTATTTT.

There are many counts of this clonotype. The chain couples TRBV20-1 to TRBJ2-1, with TRBD1 as a possible D gene (7 bases). The CDR3 loop spans 17 amino acids. V gave up 0 bases and J gave up 4 bases, with 19 bases separating them. Germline lookup yields CDR1 DFQATT and CDR2 SNEGSKA (reference sequence). The CDR3 is CSARDLQSGGGYNEQFF. The DNA for the CDR3 is TGCAGTGCTAGAGACCTCCAGTCAGGGGGAGGTTACAATGAGCAGTTCTTC.

The V and J genes are TRBV4-2 and TRBJ1-2, with 7 bases that match TRBD1. The junction had 12 bases not matched to a gene; V was cut back by 0 bases and J by 5 bases. Germline CDR1 reads LGHNA; CDR2 reads YNFKEQ. The CDR3 is made up of 17 amino acids. The CDR3 nucleotides read TGTGCCAGCAGCCAAGATAGAGAGGGGGCGAGGGGTTATGGCTACACCTTC. It codes for CASSQDREGARGYGYTF.

This clonotype has a count of ten or more. The genes are TRBV9 and TRBJ2-3; 7 bases line up with TRBD2. CDR1 and CDR2 (germline): SGDLS, YYNGEE. The CDR3 extends over 15 amino acids. J gave up 0 bases and V 0 bases, and 1 base lay outside the gene matches. CDR3 sequence: CASSVGTSSTDTQYF. Written as DNA, the CDR3 is TGTGCCAGCAGCGTAGGGACTAGTAGCACAGATACGCAGTATTTT.

This clonotype was recorded many times. Compared with germline, one end of the junction differs, possibly owing to a read error. The chain is built from TRBV7-2 and TRBJ2-2; D is uncertain. Germline assignment: CDR1 SGHTA and CDR2 FQGNSA. This CDR3 comprises 13 residues. The CDR3 region has the DNA TGCGCCAGCAGCTTAATACTCACCGGGGAGCTGTTTTTT. It translates to CASSLILTGELFF. The whole variable domain, remainder taken from reference TRBV7-2 and TRBJ2-2, is GAGVSQSPSNKVTEKGKDVELRCDPISGHTALYWYRQSLGQGLEFLIYFQGNSAPDKSGLPSDRFSAERTGGSVSTLTIQRTQQEDSAVYLCASSLILTGELFFGEGSRLTVL.

The sample holds many counts of this clonotype. The gene calls are TRBV9 and TRBJ2-7; 8 bases are shared with TRBD1. The V gene's germline CDR1 is SGDLS and CDR2 YYNGEE. The CDR3 runs to 14 residues. After removal of 6 bases from V and 1 base from J, the junction contained 6 bases not matched to a gene. CDR3 bases: TGTGCCAGCACTCCACGGGACAGGTCCTACGAGCAGTACTTC. The encoded protein is CASTPRDRSYEQYF. Together with reference TRBV9 and TRBJ2-7, the CDR3 gives the full variable domain: DSGVTQTPKHLITATGQRVTLRCSPRSGDLSVYWYQQSLDQGLQFLIQYYNGEERAKGNILERFSAQQFPDLHSELNLSSLELGDSALYFCASTPRDRSYEQYFGPGTRLTVT.

This clonotype was counted many times. The chain joins TRBV20-1 to TRBJ2-7, with 11 nucleotides matching TRBD1. With V trimmed by 0 bases and J by 5 bases, 6 bases remained unmatched. The CDR3 is made up of 15 amino acids. Germline V gives CDR1 DFQATT, CDR2 SNEGSKA (reference sequence). The CDR3 DNA reads TGCAGTGCTAGAGATTGGGGACAGGGGGTCAACGAGCAGTACTTC. Translated, it gives CSARDWGQGVNEQYF.

Only one count was recorded for this clonotype. A much larger clone lies one base from this, so it may be a read error. This chain joins TRBV11-2 and TRBJ2-2; TRBD2 matches at 7 bases. This CDR3 has 15 residues. J gave up 4 bases and V 8 bases, and 10 bases lay outside the gene matches. Germline V gene lookup returns CDR1 SGHAT and CDR2 FQNNGV. The CDR3 nucleotides read TGTGCCAGCGCGGAGGCCAGGACTAGCACCGGGGAGCTGTTTTTT. This sequence encodes CASAEARTSTGELFF.

This clonotype showed up many times. The chain uses TRBV24-1 and TRBJ2-2; D gene uncertain. The CDR3 covers 13 residues. V lost 5 bases and J lost 3, with 6 bases in between. Germline CDR1 is KGHDR and CDR2 is SFDVKD. CDR3 in amino acids: CATSVGHTGELFF. The CDR3 DNA is TGTGCCACCAGTGTCGGCCACACCGGGGAGCTGTTTTTT.

This clonotype was seen ten or more times. The rearrangement links TRBV29-1 to TRBJ1-1, with TRBD1 as a possible D gene (5 bases). The CDR3 is 14 residues long. V was cut by 7 bases and J by 4 bases, with 19 bases left in between. The V gene's germline CDR1 is SQVTM and CDR2 ANQGSEA. CDR3 coding DNA: TGCAGCGGCTCAGGGCTTGGATGGAGCACTGAAGCTTTCTTT. Residues: CSGSGLGWSTEAFF. The variable domain in full, completed from reference TRBV29-1 and TRBJ1-1, reads SAVISQKPSRDICQRGTSLTIQCQVDSQVTMMFWYRQQPGQSLTLIATANQGSEATYESGFVIDKFPISRPNLTFSTLTVSNMSPEDSSIYLCSGSGLGWSTEAFFGQGTRLTVV.

The chain joins TRBV12-3 or TRBV12-4 to TRBJ2-7; TRBD1 aligns across 7 bases. With 6 bases clipped from V and 8 bases from J, the junction kept 16 bases outside the gene matches. The CDR3 is made up of 15 amino acids. Here the CDR3 DNA reads TGTGCCAGCAGCCTGGCCGGAACCGGGACAGAGAAGCAGTACTTC. This sequence encodes CASSLAGTGTEKQYF.

Many counts were recorded for this clonotype. The chain uses TRBV20-1 and TRBJ1-2; the match to TRBD1 covers 8 bases. In germline, CDR1 is DFQATT, CDR2 SNEGSKA (reference sequence). This CDR3 has 13 residues. After removal of 6 bases from V and 3 bases from J, the junction contained 6 bases not matched to a gene. The CDR3: CSAGTTGDYGYTF. Here the CDR3 DNA reads TGCAGTGCCGGTACGACAGGGGACTATGGCTACACCTTC.

This clonotype was found many times. The genes are TRBV29-1 and TRBJ1-5; D is undetermined. The CDR3 totals 13 residues. The V and J ends lost 1 base and 6 bases respectively, with 10 bases between them. Germline lookup yields CDR1 SQVTM and CDR2 ANQGSEA. The CDR3 loop is CSVEVREGQPQHF. The CDR3 DNA sequence: TGCAGCGTTGAAGTCAGAGAGGGTCAGCCCCAGCATTTT. Supplemented by reference TRBV29-1 and TRBJ1-5, the full variable domain reads SAVISQKPSRDICQRGTSLTIQCQVDSQVTMMFWYRQQPGQSLTLIATANQGSEATYESGFVIDKFPISRPNLTFSTLTVSNMSPEDSSIYLCSVEVREGQPQHFGDGTRLSIL.